The 22 T cell receptor beta chains below come from one sample, sequenced in a study of CD8+CD57+ T cells in acquired aplastic anemia. Profiling of TCR beta VDJ combinations and CDR3 sequences used genomic DNA as template. TCRdb reprocessed the reads via MiXCR and lists one record per CDR3 protein. This sample carries some 140,000 distinct CDR3 sequences, 52% of them seen once, and the ten largest clones take less than 15%. Previously, flow cytometry had revealed CD8+CD57+ cell expansion in the patients chosen for sequencing. Material for sequencing was sorted CD4+, CD8+, or CD8+CD57+ T cells (not recorded which) from PBMCs. The receptors originated from a human donor with aplastic anemia.

The chain couples TRBV9 to TRBJ1-4, with 9 bases lining up with TRBD1. Losses at the gene ends were 4 bases for V and 3 bases for J; bases not matched to a gene: 4. CDR1 SGDLS and CDR2 YYNGEE come from the germline V gene. This CDR3 is built from 15 residues. CDR3 protein: CASSPTGGSNEKLFF. In DNA, the CDR3 is TGTGCCAGCAGCCCTACAGGGGGCTCTAATGAAAAACTGTTTTTT. The whole variable domain, filled in from reference TRBV9 and TRBJ1-4, reads DSGVTQTPKHLITATGQRVTLRCSPRSGDLSVYWYQQSLDQGLQFLIQYYNGEERAKGNILERFSAQQFPDLHSELNLSSLELGDSALYFCASSPTGGSNEKLFFGSGTQLSVL.

This chain links TRBV5-1 with TRBJ2-2; tentative D call: TRBD1 (5 bases). V was cut by 4 bases and J by 4 bases, with 17 bases left in between. Germline V lookup: CDR1 SGHRS, CDR2 YFSETQ. The CDR3 has 16 amino acids. Written as DNA, the CDR3 is TGCGCCAGCAGCCCACCCAGGGCAGGGCTCACCGGGGAGCTGTTTTTT. Its protein is CASSPPRAGLTGELFF.

This chain connects TRBV10-2 to TRBJ1-5; D not certain. Germline V CDR1 and CDR2: WSHSY, SAAADI. The V gene lost 2 bases and the J gene lost 1 base, with 6 bases spanning the gap. This CDR3 is built from 14 residues. In DNA form, the CDR3 reads TGCGCCAGCAGTGAGACAAGCAGCAATCAGCCCCAGCATTTT. Translated, it gives CASSETSSNQPQHF.

The rearrangement links TRBV5-4 to TRBJ2-3, with TRBD2 as a possible D gene (6 bases). This CDR3 is 16 amino acids long. Germline loops: CDR1 SGHNT, CDR2 YYREEE (reference sequence). V gave up 1 base and J gave up 4 bases, with 16 bases separating them. The CDR3 reads CASSLQVGGSPDTQYF. The CDR3, as DNA: TGTGCCAGCAGCTTGCAGGTCGGGGGATCCCCAGATACGCAGTATTTT.

This clonotype was seen repeatedly, ten times or more. The rearrangement links TRBV24-1 to TRBJ2-2; 7 positions agree with TRBD1. Germline V gene sequence: CDR1 KGHDR, CDR2 SFDVKD. V shed 4 bases, J shed 5 bases, and the junction held 6 bases outside the gene matches. The CDR3 is made up of 15 amino acids. The CDR3 region has the DNA TGTGCCACCAGTGAATTGGGGACAGAAACCGGGGAGCTGTTTTTT. Its translation: CATSELGTETGELFF.

V and J are TRBV20-1 and TRBJ1-2; 11 bases agree with TRBD1. Germline CDR1 DFQATT, CDR2 SNEGSKA (reference sequence). This CDR3 contains 16 residues. V lost 0 bases to trimming and J lost 7 bases; unmatched junction nucleotides: 10. The chain's CDR3 is CSARDRDRGLHGGYTF. The DNA for the CDR3 is TGCAGTGCTAGAGATAGGGACAGGGGGTTACACGGTGGCTACACCTTC.

For this clonotype: Since a much larger clone is just one base distant, this may be a read error. This rearrangement joins TRBV12-3 or TRBV12-4 to TRBJ2-7, with D perhaps assigned TRBD1 or TRBD2 (5 bases each). V dropped 6 bases and J dropped 7 bases, with 19 bases sitting between them. The CDR3 length is 14 residues. The chain's CDR3 is CASSSGTTIDEQYF. CDR3 nucleotides: TGTGCCAGCAGCTCCGGGACGACTATCGATGAGCAGTACTTC.

This rearrangement joins TRBV7-9 to TRBJ1-1; no reliable D call. The V end was cut by 1 base, the J end by 6 bases, with 15 bases between. Per germline, CDR1 SEHNR and CDR2 FQNEAQ (reference sequence). This CDR3 spans 15 amino acids. The CDR3 is CASSLGEAARAEAFF. CDR3 DNA sequence: TGTGCCAGCAGCTTAGGAGAGGCGGCGAGGGCTGAAGCTTTCTTT.

This chain links TRBV15 with TRBJ2-4, with D perhaps TRBD1 (6 bases). This CDR3 has 20 residues. V was pared by 0 bases and J by 0 bases, with 21 bases between. Germline-derived CDR1 and CDR2 are LNHNV and YYDKDF (reference sequence). The chain's CDR3 is CATSRDRATMAGAAKNIQYF. The CDR3 region has the DNA TGTGCCACCAGCAGAGATAGGGCTACTATGGCAGGGGCAGCCAAAAACATTCAGTACTTC. The complete variable domain, with remaining parts taken from reference TRBV15 and TRBJ2-4, reads DAMVIQNPRYQVTQFGKPVTLSCSQTLNHNVMYWYQQKSSQAPKLLFHYYDKDFNNEADTPDNFQSRRPNTSFCFLDIRSPGLGDTAMYLCATSRDRATMAGAAKNIQYFGAGTRLSVL.

In its sample, this clonotype was seen many times. The chain links TRBV9 to TRBJ2-1; perhaps TRBD2 as D (6 bases). Trimming left V 0 bases short and J 6 bases short, with 13 bases between. Germline V gene lookup returns CDR1 SGDLS and CDR2 YYNGEE. The CDR3 has 15 residues. The CDR3 DNA reads as TGTGCCAGCAGCGTAGACGGGAGTTTGGGCAATGAGCAGTTCTTC. It is translated as CASSVDGSLGNEQFF.

This clonotype was found many times. The chain employs TRBV2 and TRBJ2-7; D perhaps matches TRBD1 (5 bases). The V end was cut by 3 bases, the J end by 1 base, with 16 bases between. Germline V CDR1 and CDR2: SNHLY, FYNNEI. The CDR3 contains 16 residues. CDR3 loop: CASSEWEKGASYEQYF. DNA of the CDR3: TGTGCCAGCAGTGAGTGGGAAAAAGGGGCTTCCTACGAGCAGTACTTC.

The chain links TRBV12-3 or TRBV12-4 to TRBJ1-5; tentative D call: TRBD1 (5 bases). This CDR3 is built from 13 residues. V was pared by 5 bases and J by 5 bases, with 10 bases between. This CDR3 reads CASSQGPYQPQHF. The CDR3 region has the DNA TGTGCCAGCAGTCAGGGCCCCTATCAGCCCCAGCATTTT.

This clonotype occurred many times. This chain connects TRBV19 to TRBJ1-6; a weak D match, TRBD1 (6 bases). V was pared by 2 bases and J by 10 bases, with 15 bases between. Germline-derived CDR1 and CDR2 are LNHDA and SQIVND (reference sequence). The CDR3 loop spans 15 amino acids. For the CDR3, the DNA is TGTGCCAGTAGTATAACCTCAGGAGGGGGATCACCCCTCCACTTT. This sequence encodes CASSITSGGGSPLHF.

This clonotype was recorded at least ten times. The chain employs TRBV7-6 and TRBJ2-3, with D possibly called TRBD1 or TRBD2 (5 bases each). V was shortened by 0 bases and J by 2 bases, with 15 bases between the two germline ends. Germline V lookup: CDR1 SGHVS, CDR2 FNYEAQ. The CDR3 is 17 amino acids. The CDR3 is CASSLAFSGAPTDTQYF. CDR3 sequence (DNA): TGTGCCAGCAGCTTAGCTTTTTCCGGGGCGCCCACAGATACGCAGTATTTT.

On this clonotype itself: One end of the junction does not line up with germline, which may come from a read error. V gene TRBV19 combines with J gene TRBJ1-1; TRBD1 might be the D (5 bases). Germline V gene sequence: CDR1 LNHDA, CDR2 SQIVND (reference sequence). CDR3 length: 14 amino acids. CDR3 loop: CASSIKVGAAEALF. CDR3 sequence (DNA): TGTGCCAGTAGTATTAAGGTTGGGGCCGCTGAGGCTCTCTTT.

Ten or more counts support this clonotype. The rearrangement links TRBV9 to TRBJ2-3; D not resolved. The germline V gene encodes CDR1 SGDLS and CDR2 YYNGEE. Trimming shortened V by 2 bases and J by 2 bases, and 12 bases separated the two germline ends. This CDR3 region has 15 residues. CDR3 nucleotide sequence: TGTGCCAGCAGCGTGACGTCGCAGGACACAGATACGCAGTATTTT. It is translated as CASSVTSQDTDTQYF.

The V call is TRBV19, the J call TRBJ2-5; D not resolved. The CDR3 length is 13 residues. The germline V gene encodes CDR1 LNHDA and CDR2 SQIVND (reference sequence). Trimming left V 7 bases short and J 5 bases short, with 14 bases between. The CDR3, as DNA: TGTGCCAGTAAAGGCCGGTGGTGGGAGACCCAGTACTTC. Amino acid sequence: CASKGRWWETQYF.

This clonotype was observed a handful of times. The chain couples TRBV7-2 to TRBJ2-7; TRBD1 aligns across 8 bases. Germline loops: CDR1 SGHTA, CDR2 FQGNSA. J gave up 10 bases and V 5 bases, and 10 bases lay outside the gene matches. CDR3 length: 13 amino acids. The CDR3 sequence is CASSLVPGQDQYF. The CDR3 DNA sequence: TGTGCCAGCAGCCTCGTCCCGGGACAGGATCAGTACTTC.

On this clonotype itself: A much bigger clone sits one base away, suggesting this may be a read error. This chain connects TRBV6-1 to TRBJ1-1, with 7 bases matching TRBD1. CDR1 and CDR2 from the germline V gene are MNHNS and SASEGT. This CDR3 has 13 residues. Losses at the gene ends were 6 bases for V and 5 bases for J; bases not matched to a gene: 6. CDR3 amino acids: CASRHGRGTEAFF. In DNA form, the CDR3 reads TGTGCCAGCAGACACGGCAGGGGGACTGAAGCTTTCTTT.

The rearrangement links TRBV7-2 to TRBJ1-2; D is unresolved. Germline V gives CDR1 SGHTA, CDR2 FQGNSA. V lost 4 bases and J 4 bases, leaving 7 bases between the germline ends. There are 12 residues in the CDR3. CDR3: CASSSVSYGYTF. CDR3 nucleotide sequence: TGTGCCAGCAGCTCCGTGTCCTATGGCTACACCTTC.

The table lists this clonotype with many counts. This chain links TRBV7-6 with TRBJ1-1; TRBD1 might be the D (5 bases). Germline V lookup: CDR1 SGHVS, CDR2 FNYEAQ. V shed 1 base and J shed 3 bases, with 21 bases lying between them. The CDR3 has 18 residues. Here the CDR3 reads CASSLVPDTTPGDTEAFF. The CDR3 region has the DNA TGTGCCAGCAGCTTAGTCCCGGACACTACCCCCGGGGACACTGAAGCTTTCTTT.

This chain uses TRBV20-1 with TRBJ2-7; D possibly corresponds to TRBD1 (5 bases). The germline CDR1 and CDR2 sequences are DFQATT and SNEGSKA (reference sequence). Trimming removed 1 base from V and 3 bases from J, with 19 bases in between. This CDR3 is built from 16 residues. This CDR3 is CSARGTTSTELYEQYF. In nucleotides, the CDR3 is TGCAGTGCTAGAGGGACCACTTCGACAGAGCTCTACGAGCAGTACTTC.